This T cell receptor beta chain was profiled in a study of T cells expressing NK-cell markers. Study background: Sequencing of TCR beta repertoires drew on sorted CD3+CD56+NKG2C+, CD3+CD56+NKG2C- and CD3+CD56-NKG2C+ T cells.

TCRdb re-called the 5' RACE reads and catalogs CDR3 proteins one per entry, DNA excluded. This repertoire includes about 440,000 distinct CDR3 sequences. CDR1 and CDR2 (germline): KGHDR, SFDVKD. The CDR3 runs 14 residues. This clonotype originated in a woman aged 18-70 years in good health. Sequencing was carried out using blood T cells: a sorted CD56 or NKG2C T cell subset, CD4+ or CD8+ T cells, or bulk PBMC T cells (not recorded which). The rearrangement links TRBV24-1 to TRBJ2-2; the TCRdb call, TRBD1, lacks DNA for checking. CDR3 sequence: CATSETGETGELFF.